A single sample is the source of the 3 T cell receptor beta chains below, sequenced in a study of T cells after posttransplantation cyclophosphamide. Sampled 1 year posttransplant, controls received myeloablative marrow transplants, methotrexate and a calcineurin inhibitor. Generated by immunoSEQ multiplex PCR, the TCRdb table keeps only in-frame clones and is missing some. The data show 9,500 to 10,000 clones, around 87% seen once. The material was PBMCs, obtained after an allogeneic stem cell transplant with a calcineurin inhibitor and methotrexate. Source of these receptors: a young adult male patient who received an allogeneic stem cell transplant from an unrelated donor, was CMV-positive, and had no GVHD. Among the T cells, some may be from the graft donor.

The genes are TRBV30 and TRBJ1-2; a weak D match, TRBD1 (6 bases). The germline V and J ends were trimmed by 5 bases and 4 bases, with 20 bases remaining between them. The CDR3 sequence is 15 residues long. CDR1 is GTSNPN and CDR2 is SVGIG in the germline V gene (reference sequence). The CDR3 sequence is CAWAKGGFELYGYTF. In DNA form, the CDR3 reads TGTGCCTGGGCTAAGGGGGGGTTTGAGCTCTATGGCTACACCTTC.

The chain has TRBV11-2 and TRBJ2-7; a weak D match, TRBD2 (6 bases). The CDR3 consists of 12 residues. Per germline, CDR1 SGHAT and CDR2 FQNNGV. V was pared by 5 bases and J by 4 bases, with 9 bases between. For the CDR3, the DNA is TGTGCCAGCAGCGAGGGAGGATACGAGCAGTACTTC. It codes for CASSEGGYEQYF. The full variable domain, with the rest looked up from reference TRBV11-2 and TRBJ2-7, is EAGVAQSPRYKIIEKRQSVAFWCNPISGHATLYWYQQILGQGPKLLIQFQNNGVVDDSQLPKDRFSAERLKGVDSTLKIQPAKLEDSAVYLCASSEGGYEQYFGPGTRLTVT.

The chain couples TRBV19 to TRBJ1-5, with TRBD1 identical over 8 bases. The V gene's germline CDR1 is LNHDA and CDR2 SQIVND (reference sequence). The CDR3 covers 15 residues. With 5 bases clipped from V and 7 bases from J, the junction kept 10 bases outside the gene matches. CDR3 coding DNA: TGTGCCAGTAGTCCCCTGGACAGGGTGCCCCAGCCCCAGCATTTT. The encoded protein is CASSPLDRVPQPQHF.